This T cell receptor beta chain was captured by sequencing in a study of T cell responses to AZD1222 COVID-19 vaccine (dated by TCRdb to the early 2020s). At the level of the whole study: TCR sequencing covered roughly 230 trial participants: 207 given two doses of AZD1222 and about 26 given two doses of MenACWY control vaccine. Trial participants were enrolled by age into 18-55, 56-69 and 70-plus year subgroups, with approximately 150, 28 and 58 TCR-sequenced participants respectively. The full study reports these points: Conclusions about previously exposed vaccinees were limited because only a handful of AZD1222 recipients were SARS-CoV-2 seropositive at baseline. Because no day 14 peak-response samples were available, repertoires were characterized only after the peak T cell response. After two AZD1222 doses, both the breadth and the depth of spike-specific TCRs were significantly higher than at day 0 and than in MenACWY recipients. In the small 56-69-year group, the increase in depth fell short of significance, most likely because of low power. Participants were mostly white British and included more females than males, and it was suggested by the authors that clonal diversity may have been underestimated. Vaccine-associated CD4 TCRs spanned the whole spike protein, with dominant responses in regions 160-218 and 743-854. Nearly half of unique spike-specific TCRs reportedly recognized epitopes outside regions mutated in the B.1.351 and B.1.1.7 variants.

With respect to this clone: What this receptor recognizes is not known. There are no base qualities to consult, and no much larger clone falls within one base.

V trim: 4 bases; J trim: 6 bases; unmatched bases: 0. The CDR3, cysteine through phenylalanine, is 13 amino acids long. Of the read, only the CDR3 DNA is kept; its 39 bases are in frame from base 1. CDR1 and CDR2, per the germline V gene, are SGHTA and FQGTGA. The CDR3 regions of human TCRbeta chains were analyzed by immunosequencing. The source study handled its data this way. Repertoire TCRs were matched against a reference library of SARS-CoV-2-specific TCRs generated with the MIRA antigen-specificity platform. Breadth meant the fraction of unique TCRs that were SARS-CoV-2-associated, whereas depth meant the fraction of total T cells that were SARS-CoV-2-associated. Using the MIRA data, every spike-specific TCR was mapped to the spike region that the TCR reacted to and assigned to either a CD4 or a CD8 class. Log10-transformed breadth and depth values were compared by one-way ANOVA with Sidak's multiple comparisons tests. TCRdb obtained this table from immuneACCESS and retained in-frame rearrangements with V and J assigned. These tables miss some clones; where compared with another copy, unresolved V genes account for less than half of the shortfall, and the remainder is unexplained. V and J calls and clone size are those listed in that table; D and trimming were worked out from the DNA. Across this sample there are tens of thousands of clones, with approximately 85% seen only once. The ten biggest clones cover around 3.6% of the sample.

Interpreted using the paper, the time point label stands for: about 28 days (+/-7) after the second vaccine dose. AZD1222 recipients given second doses at about 4 weeks or at about 12 weeks were pooled, since spike-specific TCR depth and breadth were not found to differ between the two schedules. Vaccinee samples came from UK trials COV001 and COV002, including a single-blind randomized controlled phase 2/3 trial of AZD1222 (ChAdOx1 nCoV-19) in healthy adults. Trial participant PBMC samples were collected at day 0 and day 28 after the second dose for TCRbeta chain sequencing. This TCR came from an adult who received the AZD1222 COVID-19 vaccine. Sequencing used peripheral blood, obtained 28 days after the second AZD1222 dose. This chain is built from TRBV7-3 and TRBJ2-1; the junction holds 10 bases that match TRBD1. The CDR3: CASSWDRGNEQFF. The nucleotide sequence reads as follows: TGTGCCAGCAGCTGGGACAGGGGCAATGAGCAGTTCTTC.